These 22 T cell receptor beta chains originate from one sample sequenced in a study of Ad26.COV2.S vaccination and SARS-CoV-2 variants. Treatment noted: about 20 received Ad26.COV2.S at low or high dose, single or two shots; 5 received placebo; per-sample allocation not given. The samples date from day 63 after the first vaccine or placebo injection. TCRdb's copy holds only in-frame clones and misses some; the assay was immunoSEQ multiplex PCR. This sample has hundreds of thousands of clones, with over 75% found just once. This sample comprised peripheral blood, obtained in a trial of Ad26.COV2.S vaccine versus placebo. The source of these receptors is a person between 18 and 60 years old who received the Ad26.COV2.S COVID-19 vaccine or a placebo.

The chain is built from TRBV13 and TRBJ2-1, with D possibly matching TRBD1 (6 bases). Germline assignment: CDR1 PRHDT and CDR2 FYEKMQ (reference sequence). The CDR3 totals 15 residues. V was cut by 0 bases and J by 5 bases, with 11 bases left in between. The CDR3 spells CASSLGLAGDNEQFF. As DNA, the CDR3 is TGTGCCAGCAGCTTAGGCCTAGCAGGGGACAATGAGCAGTTCTTC.

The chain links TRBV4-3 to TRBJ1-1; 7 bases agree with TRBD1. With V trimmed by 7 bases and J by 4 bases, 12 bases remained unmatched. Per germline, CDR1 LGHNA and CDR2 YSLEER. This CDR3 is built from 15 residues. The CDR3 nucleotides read TGCGCCAGCAAAACAGGGGTGTCGGGTGGCACTGAAGCTTTCTTT. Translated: CASKTGVSGGTEAFF.

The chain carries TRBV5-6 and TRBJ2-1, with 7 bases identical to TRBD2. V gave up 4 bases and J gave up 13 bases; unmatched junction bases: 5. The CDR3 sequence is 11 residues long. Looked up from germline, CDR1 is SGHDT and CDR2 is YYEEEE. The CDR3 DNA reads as TGTGCCAGCAGCACCGGACTAGACCAGTTCTTC. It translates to CASSTGLDQFF. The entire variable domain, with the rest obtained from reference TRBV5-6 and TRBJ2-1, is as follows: DAGVTQSPTHLIKTRGQQVTLRCSPKSGHDTVSWYQQALGQGPQFIFQYYEEEERQRGNFPDRFSGHQFPNYSSELNVNALLLGDSALYLCASSTGLDQFFGPGTRLTVL.

DNA for the CDR3: TGCGCCAGCAGCCAAGTCGCAGGGACCACTGAAGCTTTCTTT. This encodes CASSQVAGTTEAFF. The rearrangement uses TRBV4-3 and TRBJ1-1; possibly TRBD1 for D (5 bases). V lost 1 base and J 4 bases, leaving 10 bases between the germline ends. The CDR3 sequence is 14 residues long. Germline CDR1 LGHNA, CDR2 YSLEER.

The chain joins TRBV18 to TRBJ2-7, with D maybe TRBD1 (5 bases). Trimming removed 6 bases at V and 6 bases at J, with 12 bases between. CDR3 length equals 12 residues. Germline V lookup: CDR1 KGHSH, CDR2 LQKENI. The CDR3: CASSPGPLEQYF. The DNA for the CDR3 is TGTGCCAGCTCCCCAGGGCCCCTCGAGCAGTACTTC. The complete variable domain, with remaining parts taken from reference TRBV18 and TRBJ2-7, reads NAGVMQNPRHLVRRRGQEARLRCSPMKGHSHVYWYRQLPEEGLKFMVYLQKENIIDESGMPKERFSAEFPKEGPSILRIQQVVRGDSAAYFCASSPGPLEQYFGPGTRLTVT.

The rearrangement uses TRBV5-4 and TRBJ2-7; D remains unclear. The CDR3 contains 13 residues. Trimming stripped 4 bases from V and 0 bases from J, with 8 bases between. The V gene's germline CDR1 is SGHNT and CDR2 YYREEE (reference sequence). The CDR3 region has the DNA TGTGCCAGCAGCGGACCCAGCTCCTACGAGCAGTACTTC. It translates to CASSGPSSYEQYF.

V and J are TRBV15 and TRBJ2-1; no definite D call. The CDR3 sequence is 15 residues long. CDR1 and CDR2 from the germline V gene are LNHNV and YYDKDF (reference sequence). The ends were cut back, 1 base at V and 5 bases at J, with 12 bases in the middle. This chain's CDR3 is CATSRVGNGHNEQFF. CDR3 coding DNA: TGTGCCACCAGCAGAGTGGGAAACGGGCACAATGAGCAGTTCTTC.

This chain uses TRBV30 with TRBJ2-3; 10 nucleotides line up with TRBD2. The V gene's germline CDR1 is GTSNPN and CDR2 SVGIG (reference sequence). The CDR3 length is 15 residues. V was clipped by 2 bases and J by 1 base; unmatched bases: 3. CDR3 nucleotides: TGTGCCTGGAGTCAGGGGACTAGCGGCACAGATACGCAGTATTTT. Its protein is CAWSQGTSGTDTQYF.

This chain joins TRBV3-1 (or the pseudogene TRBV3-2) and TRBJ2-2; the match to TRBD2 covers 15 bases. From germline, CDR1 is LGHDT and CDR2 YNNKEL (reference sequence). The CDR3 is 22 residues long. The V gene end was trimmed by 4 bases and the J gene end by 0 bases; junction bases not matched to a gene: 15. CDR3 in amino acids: CASSRGTLGLAGGTANTGELFF. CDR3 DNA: TGTGCCAGCAGCCGCGGGACACTGGGACTAGCGGGAGGTACCGCGAACACCGGGGAGCTGTTTTTT.

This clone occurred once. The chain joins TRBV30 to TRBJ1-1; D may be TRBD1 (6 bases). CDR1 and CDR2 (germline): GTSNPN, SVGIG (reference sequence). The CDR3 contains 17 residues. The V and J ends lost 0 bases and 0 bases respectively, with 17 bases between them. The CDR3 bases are TGTGCCTGGAGTGTAATTTTCAGGGGCGATATGAACACTGAAGCTTTCTTT. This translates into CAWSVIFRGDMNTEAFF.

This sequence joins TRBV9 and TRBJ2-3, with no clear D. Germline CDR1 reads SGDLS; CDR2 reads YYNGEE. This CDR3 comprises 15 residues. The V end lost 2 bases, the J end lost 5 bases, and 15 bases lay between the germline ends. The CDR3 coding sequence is TGTGCCAGCAGCGTTACGGAAACCCCTCGAGATACGCAGTATTTT. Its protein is CASSVTETPRDTQYF.

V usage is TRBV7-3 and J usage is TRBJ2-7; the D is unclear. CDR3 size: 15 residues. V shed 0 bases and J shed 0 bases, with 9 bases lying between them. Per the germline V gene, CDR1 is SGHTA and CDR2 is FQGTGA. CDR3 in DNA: TGTGCCAGCAGCTTAACGCAGACCGGCTCCTACGAGCAGTACTTC. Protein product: CASSLTQTGSYEQYF. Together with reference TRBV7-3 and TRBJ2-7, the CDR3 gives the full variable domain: GAGVSQTPSNKVTEKGKYVELRCDPISGHTALYWYRQSLGQGPEFLIYFQGTGAADDSGLPNDRFFAVRPEGSVSTLKIQRTERGDSAVYLCASSLTQTGSYEQYFGPGTRLTVT.

The DNA of the CDR3 is TGTGCCAGCAGTTACTCCGCAGGGATGGGCGAGCAGTACTTC. Translation: CASSYSAGMGEQYF. This sequence joins TRBV6-5 and TRBJ2-7, with a possible D match to TRBD1 (5 bases). CDR3 length equals 14 residues. Germline V gives CDR1 MNHEY, CDR2 SVGAGI. V was cut by 0 bases and J by 6 bases, with 12 bases left in between.

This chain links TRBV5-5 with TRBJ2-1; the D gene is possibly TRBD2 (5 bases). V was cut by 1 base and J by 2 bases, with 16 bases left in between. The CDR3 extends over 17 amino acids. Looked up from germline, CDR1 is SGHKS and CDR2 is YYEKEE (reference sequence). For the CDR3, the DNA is TGTGCCAGCAGCTTGACGGTCCTAGCCCTCACCTACAATGAGCAGTTCTTC. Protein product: CASSLTVLALTYNEQFF.

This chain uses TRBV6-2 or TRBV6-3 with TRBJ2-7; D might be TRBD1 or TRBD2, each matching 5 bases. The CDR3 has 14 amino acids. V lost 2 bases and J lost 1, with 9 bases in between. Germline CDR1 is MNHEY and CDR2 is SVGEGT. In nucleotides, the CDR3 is TGTGCCAGCAGTTACCGGGACCGATCCTACGAGCAGTACTTC. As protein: CASSYRDRSYEQYF.

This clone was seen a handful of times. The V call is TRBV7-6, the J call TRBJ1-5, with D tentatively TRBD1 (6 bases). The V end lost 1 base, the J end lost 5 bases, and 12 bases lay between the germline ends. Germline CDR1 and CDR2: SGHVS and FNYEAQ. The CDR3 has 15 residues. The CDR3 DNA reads TGTGCCAGCAGCTTAGGCAGGGGCCCGCATCAGCCCCAGCATTTT. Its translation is CASSLGRGPHQPQHF.

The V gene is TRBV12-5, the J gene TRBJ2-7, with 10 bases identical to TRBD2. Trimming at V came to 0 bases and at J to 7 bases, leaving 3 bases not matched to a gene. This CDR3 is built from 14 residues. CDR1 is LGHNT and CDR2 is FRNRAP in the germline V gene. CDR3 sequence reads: CASGLVLAGGEQYF. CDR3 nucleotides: TGTGCTAGTGGTTTGGTATTAGCGGGAGGTGAGCAGTACTTC.

CDR3 sequence: CASRPQGLTDQPQHF. As DNA, the CDR3 is TGTGCCAGCAGGCCACAGGGGCTTACGGATCAGCCCCAGCATTTT. V gene TRBV7-2 combines with J gene TRBJ1-5; TRBD1 agrees at 7 bases. V shed 6 bases, J shed 5 bases, and the junction held 10 bases outside the gene matches. Looked up from germline, CDR1 is SGHTA and CDR2 is FQGNSA. This CDR3 comprises 15 residues.

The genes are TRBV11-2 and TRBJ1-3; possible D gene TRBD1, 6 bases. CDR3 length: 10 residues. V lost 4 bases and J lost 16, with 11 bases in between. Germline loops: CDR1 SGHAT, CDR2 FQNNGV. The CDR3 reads CASSSRDMYF. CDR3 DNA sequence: TGTGCCAGCAGCTCCCGGGACATGTATTTT.

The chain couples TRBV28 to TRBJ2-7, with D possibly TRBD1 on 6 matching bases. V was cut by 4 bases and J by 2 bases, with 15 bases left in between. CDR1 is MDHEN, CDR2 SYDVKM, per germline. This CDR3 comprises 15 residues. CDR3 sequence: CASSSPGTPTYEQYF. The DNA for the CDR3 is TGTGCCAGCAGTTCCCCCGGGACACCGACCTACGAGCAGTACTTC.

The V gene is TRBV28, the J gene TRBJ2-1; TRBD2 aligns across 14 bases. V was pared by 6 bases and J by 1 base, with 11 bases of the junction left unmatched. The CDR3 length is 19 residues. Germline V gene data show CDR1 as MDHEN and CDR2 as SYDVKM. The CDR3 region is CASSPWAGLAGESYNEQFF. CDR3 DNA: TGTGCCAGCAGCCCTTGGGCGGGACTAGCGGGAGAATCCTACAATGAGCAGTTCTTC. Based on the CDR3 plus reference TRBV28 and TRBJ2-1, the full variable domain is DVKVTQSSRYLVKRTGEKVFLECVQDMDHENMFWYRQDPGLGLRLIYFSYDVKMKEKGDIPEGYSVSREKKERFSLILESASTNQTSMYLCASSPWAGLAGESYNEQFFGPGTRLTVL.

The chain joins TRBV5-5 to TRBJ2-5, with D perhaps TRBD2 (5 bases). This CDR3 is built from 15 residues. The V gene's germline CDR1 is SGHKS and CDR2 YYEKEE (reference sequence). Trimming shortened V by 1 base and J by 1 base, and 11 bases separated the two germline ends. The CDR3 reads CASSLLGEGQETQYF. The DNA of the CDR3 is TGTGCCAGCAGCTTGCTCGGTGAGGGCCAAGAGACCCAGTACTTC. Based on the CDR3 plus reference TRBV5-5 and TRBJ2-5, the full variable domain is DAGVTQSPTHLIKTRGQQVTLRCSPISGHKSVSWYQQVLGQGPQFIFQYYEKEERGRGNFPDRFSARQFPNYSSELNVNALLLGDSALYLCASSLLGEGQETQYFGPGTRLLVL.